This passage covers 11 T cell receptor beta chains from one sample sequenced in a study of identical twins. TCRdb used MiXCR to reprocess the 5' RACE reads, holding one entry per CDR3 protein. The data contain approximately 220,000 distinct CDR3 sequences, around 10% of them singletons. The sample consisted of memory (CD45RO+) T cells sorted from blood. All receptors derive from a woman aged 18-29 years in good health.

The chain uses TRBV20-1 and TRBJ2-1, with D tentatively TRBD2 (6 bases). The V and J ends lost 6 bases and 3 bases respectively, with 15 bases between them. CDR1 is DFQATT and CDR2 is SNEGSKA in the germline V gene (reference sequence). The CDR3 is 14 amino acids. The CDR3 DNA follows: TGCAGTGCCCAAAAGCGGGCCCTCTACAATGAGCAGTTCTTC. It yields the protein CSAQKRALYNEQFF.

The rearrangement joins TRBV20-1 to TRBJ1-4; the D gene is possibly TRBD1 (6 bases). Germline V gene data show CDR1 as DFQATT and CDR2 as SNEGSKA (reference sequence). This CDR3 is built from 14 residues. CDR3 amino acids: CGGRRGSNNEKLFF. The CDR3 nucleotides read TGCGGGGGCAGGAGGGGATCTAATAATGAAAAACTGTTTTTT.

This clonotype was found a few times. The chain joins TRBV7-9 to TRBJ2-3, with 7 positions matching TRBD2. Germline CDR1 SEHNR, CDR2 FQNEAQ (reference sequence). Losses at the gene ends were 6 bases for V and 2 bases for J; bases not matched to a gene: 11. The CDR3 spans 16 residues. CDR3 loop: CASSTRRAGDTDTQYF. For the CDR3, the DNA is TGTGCCAGCAGTACGAGAAGGGCGGGGGACACAGATACGCAGTATTTT. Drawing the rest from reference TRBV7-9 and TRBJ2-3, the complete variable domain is DTGVSQNPRHKITKRGQNVTFRCDPISEHNRLYWYRQTLGQGPEFLTYFQNEAQLEKSRLLSDRFSAERPKGSFSTLEIQRTEQGDSAMYLCASSTRRAGDTDTQYFGPGTRLTVL.

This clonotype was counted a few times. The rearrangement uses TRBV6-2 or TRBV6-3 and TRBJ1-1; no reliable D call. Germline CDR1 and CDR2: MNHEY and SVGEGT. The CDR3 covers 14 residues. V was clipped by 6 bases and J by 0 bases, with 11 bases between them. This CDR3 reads CASSHAGMNTEAFF. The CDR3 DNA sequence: TGTGCCAGCAGCCACGCCGGCATGAACACTGAAGCTTTCTTT.

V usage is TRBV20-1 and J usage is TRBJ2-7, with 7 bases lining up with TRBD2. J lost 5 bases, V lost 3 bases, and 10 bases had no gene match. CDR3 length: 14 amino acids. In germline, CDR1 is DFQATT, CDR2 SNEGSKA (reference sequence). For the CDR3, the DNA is TGCAGTGCTAGCCGGGACTACCCAGCCGACGAGCAGTACTTC. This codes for CSASRDYPADEQYF.

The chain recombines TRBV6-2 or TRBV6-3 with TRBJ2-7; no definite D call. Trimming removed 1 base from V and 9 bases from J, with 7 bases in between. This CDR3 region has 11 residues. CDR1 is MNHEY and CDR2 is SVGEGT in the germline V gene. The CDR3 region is CASSYLNSQYF. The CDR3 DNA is TGTGCCAGCAGTTACTTAAATTCGCAGTACTTC.

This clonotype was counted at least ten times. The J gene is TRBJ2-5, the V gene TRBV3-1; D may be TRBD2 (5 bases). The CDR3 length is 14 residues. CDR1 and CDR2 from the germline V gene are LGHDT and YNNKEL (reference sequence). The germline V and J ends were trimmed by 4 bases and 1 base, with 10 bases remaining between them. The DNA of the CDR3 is TGTGCCAGCAGCCGGAGGACTCGCCAAGAGACCCAGTACTTC. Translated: CASSRRTRQETQYF.

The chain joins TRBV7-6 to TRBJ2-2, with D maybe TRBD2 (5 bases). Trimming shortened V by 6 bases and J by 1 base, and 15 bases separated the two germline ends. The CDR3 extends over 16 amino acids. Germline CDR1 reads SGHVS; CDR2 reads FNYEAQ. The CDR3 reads CASRPWTGMNTGELFF. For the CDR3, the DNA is TGTGCCAGCAGGCCATGGACGGGAATGAACACCGGGGAGCTGTTTTTT.

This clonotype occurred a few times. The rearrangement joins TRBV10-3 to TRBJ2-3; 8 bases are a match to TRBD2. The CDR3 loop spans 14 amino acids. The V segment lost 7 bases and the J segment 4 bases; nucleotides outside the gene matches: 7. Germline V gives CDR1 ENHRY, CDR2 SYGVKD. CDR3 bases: TGTGCCATCAAAACGGGGGGGCCGGCAGATACGCAGTATTTT. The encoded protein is CAIKTGGPADTQYF.

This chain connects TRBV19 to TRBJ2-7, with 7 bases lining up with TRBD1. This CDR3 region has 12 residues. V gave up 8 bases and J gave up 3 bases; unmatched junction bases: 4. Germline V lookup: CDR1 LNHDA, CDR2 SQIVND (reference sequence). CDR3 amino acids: CASSQGIYEQYF. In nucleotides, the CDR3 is TGTGCCAGTTCACAGGGGATCTACGAGCAGTACTTC.

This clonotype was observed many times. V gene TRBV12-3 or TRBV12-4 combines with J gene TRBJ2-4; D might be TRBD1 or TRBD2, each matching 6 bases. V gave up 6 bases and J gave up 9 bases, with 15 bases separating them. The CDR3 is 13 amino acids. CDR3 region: CASSRQEGGIQYF. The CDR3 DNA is TGTGCCAGCAGCCGACAGGAGGGGGGCATTCAGTACTTC.